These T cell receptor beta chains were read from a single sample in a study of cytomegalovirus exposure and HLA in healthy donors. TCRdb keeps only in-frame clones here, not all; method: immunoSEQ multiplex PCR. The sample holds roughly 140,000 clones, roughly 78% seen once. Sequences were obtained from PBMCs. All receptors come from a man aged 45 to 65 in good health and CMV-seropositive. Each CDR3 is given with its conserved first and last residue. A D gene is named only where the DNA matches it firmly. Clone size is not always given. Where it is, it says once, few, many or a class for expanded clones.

CATKTGTSGRINEQYF,TGCGCCACCAAGACCGGGACTAGCGGGCGCATCAACGAGCAGTACTTC,TRBJ2-7,16,TRBD2,TRBV5-1,.
CASSHPERTGELFF,TGTGCCAGCAGCCACCCTGAGAGGACCGGGGAGCTGTTTTTT,TRBJ2-2,14,.,TRBV4-2,.
CASGLPRQGGTLTGANVLTF,TGTGCTAGTGGTTTGCCCCGACAGGGCGGGACGCTCACTGGGGCCAACGTCCTGACTTTC,TRBJ2-6,20,.,TRBV12-5,.
CATQTSGRAYEQYF,TGTGCCACCCAGACTAGCGGGAGGGCCTACGAGCAGTACTTC,TRBJ2-7,14,TRBD2,TRBV27,few
CASSPRQITDTQYF,TGTGCCAGCAGCCCAAGACAGATCACAGATACGCAGTATTTT,TRBJ2-3,14,.,TRBV11-2,.
CASSSPDRVYGYTF,TGTGCCAGCAGTTCCCCGGACAGGGTATATGGCTACACCTTC,TRBJ1-2,14,TRBD1,TRBV28,.
CASNSHSSREQGNEQFF,TGTGCCAGCAATTCTCATAGTTCGCGGGAGCAGGGCAATGAGCAGTTCTTC,TRBJ2-1,17,TRBD2,TRBV27,.
CASSPRTSGAGSNEQFF,TGTGCCAGCAGCCCTCGGACTAGCGGGGCGGGCAGTAATGAGCAGTTCTTC,TRBJ2-1,17,TRBD2,TRBV7-9,.
CASSSDRGMTMSGRYNEQFF,TGTGCCAGCAGTTCGGACAGGGGGATGACTATGAGCGGGAGGTACAATGAGCAGTTCTTC,TRBJ2-1,20,.,TRBV28,once
CASSEVGQGAEAFF,TGTGCCAGCAGTGAAGTTGGACAGGGGGCTGAAGCTTTCTTT,TRBJ1-1,14,TRBD1,TRBV6-1,.
CASSKTGGSTEQYF,TGTGCCAGCAGCAAGACAGGGGGCTCCACCGAGCAGTACTTC,TRBJ2-7,14,TRBD1,TRBV2,.
CATSRGQGAGEQYF,TGTGCCACCAGCCGAGGACAGGGGGCGGGCGAGCAGTACTTC,TRBJ2-7,14,TRBD1,TRBV15,.
CASSSERELSEQYF,TGTGCCAGTAGTAGTGAGCGGGAATTATCCGAGCAGTACTTC,TRBJ2-7,14,TRBD2,TRBV19,.
CASSPPGLAGAGELFF,TGTGCCAGCTCACCACCGGGACTAGCGGGAGCCGGGGAGCTGTTTTTT,TRBJ2-2,16,TRBD2,TRBV18,.
CASSSGQGGQPQHF,TGTGCCAGCAGTTCGGGACAGGGCGGTCAGCCCCAGCATTTT,TRBJ1-5,14,TRBD1,TRBV27,.
CASSLRLPTGELFF,TGCGCCAGCAGCCTGCGACTCCCTACCGGGGAGCTGTTTTTT,TRBJ2-2,14,.,TRBV4-1,few
CATSGQRTGTELFF,TGTGCCACCAGCGGTCAAAGGACAGGGACGGAGCTGTTTTTT,TRBJ2-2,14,TRBD1,TRBV15,.
CAISENRGDTEAFF,TGTGCCATCAGTGAAAACAGGGGGGACACTGAAGCTTTCTTT,TRBJ1-1,14,TRBD1,TRBV10-3,.
CASSVSLGTSGVYNEQFF,TGTGCCAGCAGCGTCAGCCTGGGGACTAGCGGGGTCTACAATGAGCAGTTCTTC,TRBJ2-1,18,TRBD2,TRBV9,.
CASSLRRIRAKNIQYF,TGTGCCAGCAGCTTGCGGCGGATTAGAGCCAAAAACATTCAGTACTTC,TRBJ2-4,16,.,TRBV5-6,.
CASSYRTSGSGGANVLTF,TGTGCCAGCAGCTACCGGACTAGCGGGAGTGGTGGGGCCAACGTCCTGACTTTC,TRBJ2-6,18,TRBD2,TRBV7-2,once
CASSENVIGAGVGDTQYF,TGCGCCAGCAGTGAGAATGTCATAGGAGCGGGAGTGGGAGATACGCAGTATTTT,TRBJ2-3,18,TRBD2,TRBV10-2,.
CASSLGQEEAEAFF,TGCGCCAGCAGCTTGGGTCAGGAGGAGGCGGAAGCTTTCTTT,TRBJ1-1,14,.,TRBV5-1,.
CSVGTGLQETQYF,TGCAGCGTAGGGACAGGGTTACAAGAGACCCAGTACTTC,TRBJ2-5,13,TRBD1,TRBV29-1,.
CASTRGARETQYF,TGTGCCAGCACGCGGGGGGCCCGGGAGACCCAGTACTTC,TRBJ2-5,13,TRBD2,TRBV28,.
CASTQTGYNEQFF,TGTGCCAGCACCCAGACAGGCTACAATGAGCAGTTCTTC,TRBJ2-1,13,.,TRBV6-1,.
CASSQSKAQGHEQYF,TGCGCCAGCAGTCAATCAAAGGCACAGGGGCACGAGCAGTACTTC,TRBJ2-7,15,TRBD1,TRBV23-1,.
CAWSNSGEQYF,TGTGCCTGGAGCAACTCAGGGGAGCAGTACTTC,TRBJ2-7,11,.,TRBV30,.
CASLAGVGGYTGELFF,TGCGCCAGCCTAGCGGGAGTAGGAGGTTACACCGGGGAGCTGTTTTTT,TRBJ2-2,16,TRBD2,TRBV5-1,few
CASSKTSGYNEQFF,TGTGCCAGCAGCAAGACTAGTGGGTACAATGAGCAGTTCTTC,TRBJ2-1,14,.,TRBV27,.
CASRRGSGQPQHF,TGTGCCAGCAGGAGAGGGTCTGGGCAGCCCCAGCATTTT,TRBJ1-5,13,.,TRBV2,.
CASSVATTGTQYF,TGTGCCAGCAGCGTAGCTACTACGGGGACCCAGTACTTC,TRBJ2-5,13,.,TRBV9,.
CASSAYEQYF,TGTGCCAGCAGTGCCTACGAGCAGTACTTC,TRBJ2-7,10,.,TRBV25-1,.
CATSDRDTYGYTF,TGTGCCACCAGCGACCGGGACACCTATGGCTACACCTTC,TRBJ1-2,13,.,TRBV15,.
CARPKNRGQDEQFF,TGTGCCAGGCCTAAAAACAGGGGGCAAGATGAGCAGTTCTTC,TRBJ2-1,14,TRBD1,TRBV28,.
CASSPTSGRQYNEQFF,TGTGCCAGCAGTCCGACTAGCGGGAGGCAGTACAATGAGCAGTTCTTC,TRBJ2-1,16,TRBD2,TRBV5-4,.
CASPDKVSLFGYTF,TGTGCCAGTCCGGACAAGGTCTCGTTGTTCGGCTACACCTTC,TRBJ1-2,14,.,TRBV2,.